The entry below describes one T cell receptor beta chain. TCRdb keeps only in-frame clones here, not all; method: immunoSEQ multiplex PCR. The sample yields roughly 2.2 million clones, about 92% seen once. These data originate in a study of shared clonotypes between healthy human individuals. The CDR3 is 18 amino acids. Trimming cost V 3 bases and J 8 bases; bases outside gene matches: 13. Germline CDR1 is SGHRS and CDR2 is YFSETQ. Healthy HIV-negative adults with no recent acute infections or vaccinations were recruited as donors. Researchers partitioned CD4+ cells into CD45RA+ naive and CD45RA-negative memory subsets.

The TCR sequence derives from a man aged 18 to 29 in good health. Some clones in this sample may be carry-over from other donors' samples. This sequence joins TRBV5-1 and TRBJ2-1; 14 bases agree with TRBD2. The sample was naive CD4+ T cells from PBMCs. Subset reported: CD45RA+ positively selected. CDR3 loop: CASSSHGGTSGSTYEQFF. The CDR3 nucleotides read TGCGCCAGCAGCTCACACGGTGGGACTAGCGGGAGTACCTATGAGCAGTTCTTC.